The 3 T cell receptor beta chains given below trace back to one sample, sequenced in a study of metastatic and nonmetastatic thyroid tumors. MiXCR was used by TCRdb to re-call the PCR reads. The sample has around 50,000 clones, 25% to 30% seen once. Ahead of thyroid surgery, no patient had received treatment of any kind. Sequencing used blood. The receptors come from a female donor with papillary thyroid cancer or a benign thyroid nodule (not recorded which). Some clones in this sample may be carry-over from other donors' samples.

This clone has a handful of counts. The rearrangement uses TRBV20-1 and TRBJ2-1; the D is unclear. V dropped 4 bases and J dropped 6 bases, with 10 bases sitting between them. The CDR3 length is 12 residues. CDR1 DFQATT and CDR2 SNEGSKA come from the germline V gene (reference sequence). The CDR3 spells CSAIGHSNEQFF. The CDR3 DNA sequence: TGCAGTGCTATTGGCCACTCCAATGAGCAGTTCTTC.

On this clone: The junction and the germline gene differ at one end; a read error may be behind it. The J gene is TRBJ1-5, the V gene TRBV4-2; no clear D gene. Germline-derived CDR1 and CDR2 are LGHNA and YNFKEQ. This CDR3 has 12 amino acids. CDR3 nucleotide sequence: TGTGCCAGCAGCCAACCCCATCAGCCCCAGCATTTC. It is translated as CASSQPHQPQHF.

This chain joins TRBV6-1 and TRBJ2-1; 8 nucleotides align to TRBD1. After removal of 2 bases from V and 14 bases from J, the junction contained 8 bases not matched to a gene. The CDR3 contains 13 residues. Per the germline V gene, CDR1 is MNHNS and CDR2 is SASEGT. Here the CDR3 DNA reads TGTGCCAGCAGTGAAATCAGGGGGCATTGTGAGTTCTTC. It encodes CASSEIRGHCEFF.